This note documents a single T cell receptor (beta chain) sequence. The antigen is unknown. Trimming left V 0 bases short and J 2 bases short, with 8 bases between. The CDR3 contains 15 residues. Germline lookup yields CDR1 SGHRS and CDR2 YFSETQ. The sample originates from a study of long-term antiretroviral therapy in people with HIV. Study in general: It was about a decade after the earliest samples that the 2015 immediate-ART recommendation appeared.

Study-wide points: Blood collection from about 2003 to 2018 possibly occurred under older ART regimens. Versus controls, repertoires in people with HIV had narrower CDR3 length ranges. Clones that had undergone expansion before ART prevailed in the repertoire throughout all time points.

Survey level was the resolution at which the v3.0 immunoSEQ assay ran. The data were produced by immunoSEQ multiplex PCR, yet TCRdb's version contains in-frame clones alone and is incomplete. The sample lists almost 30,000 clones; 90% were seen once. The genes are TRBV5-1 and TRBJ2-2; the D gene is possibly TRBD2 (5 bases). The sequences come from unsorted PBMCs, collected 3.2 years before starting antiretroviral therapy. The sequence was collected from a man aged 50 or older with HIV. The CDR3 region has the DNA TGCGCCAGCAGCTTGGATCCGGGAAACACCGGGGAGCTGTTTTTT. Translation: CASSLDPGNTGELFF. Based on the CDR3 plus reference TRBV5-1 and TRBJ2-2, the full variable domain is KAGVTQTPRYLIKTRGQQVTLSCSPISGHRSVSWYQQTPGQGLQFLFEYFSETQRNKGNFPGRFSGRQFSNSRSEMNVSTLELGDSALYLCASSLDPGNTGELFFGEGSRLTVL.